This T cell receptor beta chain was sequenced during a study of T cell responses to AZD1222 COVID-19 vaccine. General study findings and limits: In a largely white British group with more females than males, clonal diversity was possibly underestimated. Every sample of the repertoires postdated the peak T cell response. Regions left unmutated in variants are reportedly the target of nearly half of spike-specific TCRs.

This clone came up once. No antigen is known for it. The CDR3 length is 14 residues. Trimming cost V 1 base and J 3 bases, with 8 bases left between them. Per germline, CDR1 LNHDA and CDR2 SQIVND (reference sequence). The method was immunoSEQ multiplex PCR; TCRdb's version includes in-frame clones alone and lacks a portion of them. This sample carries around 130,000 clones, over 75% of them seen once, and the ten largest clones take around 2.8%. The clonotype was recovered from an adult in good health. V is TRBV19 and J is TRBJ2-3; TRBD1 is a possible D gene (6 bases). The source was peripheral blood, collected on day 0 of AZD1222 vaccination. This chain's CDR3 is CASSIGRGTDTQYF. The DNA for the CDR3 is TGTGCCAGTAGTATAGGCAGGGGAACAGATACGCAGTATTTT.